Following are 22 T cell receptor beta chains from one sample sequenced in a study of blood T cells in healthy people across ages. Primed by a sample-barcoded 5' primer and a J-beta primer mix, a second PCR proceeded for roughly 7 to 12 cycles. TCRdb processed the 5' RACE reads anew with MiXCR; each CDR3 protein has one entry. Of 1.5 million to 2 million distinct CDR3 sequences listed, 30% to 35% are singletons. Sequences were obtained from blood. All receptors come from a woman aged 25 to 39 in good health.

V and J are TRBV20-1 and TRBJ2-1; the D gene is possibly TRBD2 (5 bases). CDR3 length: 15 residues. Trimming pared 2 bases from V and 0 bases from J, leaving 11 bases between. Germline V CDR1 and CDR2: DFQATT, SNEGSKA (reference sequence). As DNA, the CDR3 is TGCAGTGCTAGATCCCCGGGAAGCTCCTACAATGAGCAGTTCTTC. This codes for CSARSPGSSYNEQFF.

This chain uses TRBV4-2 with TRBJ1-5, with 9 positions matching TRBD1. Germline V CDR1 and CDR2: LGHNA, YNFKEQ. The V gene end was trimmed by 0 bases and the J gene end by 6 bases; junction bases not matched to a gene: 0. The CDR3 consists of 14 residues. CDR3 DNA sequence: TGTGCCAGCAGCCAAGAGACAGGGGGTCAGCCCCAGCATTTT. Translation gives CASSQETGGQPQHF.

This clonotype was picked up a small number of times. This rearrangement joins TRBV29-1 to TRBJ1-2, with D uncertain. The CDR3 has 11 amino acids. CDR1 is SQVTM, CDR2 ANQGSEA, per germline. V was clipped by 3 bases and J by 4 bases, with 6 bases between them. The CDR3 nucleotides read TGCAGCGTTGACGGAGCCTATGGCTACACCTTC. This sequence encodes CSVDGAYGYTF.

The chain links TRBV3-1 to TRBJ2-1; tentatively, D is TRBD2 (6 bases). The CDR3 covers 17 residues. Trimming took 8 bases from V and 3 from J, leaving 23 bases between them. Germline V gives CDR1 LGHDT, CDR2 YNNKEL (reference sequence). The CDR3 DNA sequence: TGTGCCAGCCTCCCGGGGACGGGGGTAAAGAACTACAATGAGCAGTTCTTC. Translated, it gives CASLPGTGVKNYNEQFF.

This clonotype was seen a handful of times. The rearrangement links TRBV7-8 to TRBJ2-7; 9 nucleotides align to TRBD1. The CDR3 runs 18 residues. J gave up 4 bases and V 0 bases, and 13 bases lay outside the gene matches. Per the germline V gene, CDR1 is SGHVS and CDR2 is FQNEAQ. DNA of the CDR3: TGTGCCAGCAGCTTAGCGGGAGGGACAGGGAGCCCCTGGTACGAGCAGTACTTC. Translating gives CASSLAGGTGSPWYEQYF.

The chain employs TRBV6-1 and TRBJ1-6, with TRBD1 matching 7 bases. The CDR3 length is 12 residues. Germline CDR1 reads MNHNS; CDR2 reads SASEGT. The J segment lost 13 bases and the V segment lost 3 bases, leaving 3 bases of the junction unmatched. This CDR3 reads CASSEGQLPLHF. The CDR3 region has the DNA TGTGCCAGCAGTGAGGGACAGTTGCCCCTCCACTTT.

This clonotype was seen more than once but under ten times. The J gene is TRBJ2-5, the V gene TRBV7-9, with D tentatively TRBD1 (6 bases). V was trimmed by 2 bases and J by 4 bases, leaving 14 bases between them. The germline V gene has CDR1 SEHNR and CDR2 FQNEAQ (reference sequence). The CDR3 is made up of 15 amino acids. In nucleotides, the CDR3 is TGTGCCAGCAGCTTAAACACGGCCAGGGGAGAGACCCAGTACTTC. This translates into CASSLNTARGETQYF.

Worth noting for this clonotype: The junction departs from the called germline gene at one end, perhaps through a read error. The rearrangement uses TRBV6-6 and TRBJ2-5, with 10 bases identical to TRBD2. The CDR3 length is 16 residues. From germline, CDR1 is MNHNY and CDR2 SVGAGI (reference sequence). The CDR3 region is CASSPRTSGTQETLYF. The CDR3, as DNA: TGTGCCAGCAGTCCCCGGACTAGCGGAACCCAAGAGACCCTGTACTTC.

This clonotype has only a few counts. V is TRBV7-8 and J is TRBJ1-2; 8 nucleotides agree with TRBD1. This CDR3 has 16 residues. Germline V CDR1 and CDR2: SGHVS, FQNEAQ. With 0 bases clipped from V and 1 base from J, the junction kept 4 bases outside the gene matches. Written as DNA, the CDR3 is TGTGCCAGCAGCTTAGCGGGGGACAGGCTTAACTATGGCTACACCTTC. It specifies CASSLAGDRLNYGYTF.

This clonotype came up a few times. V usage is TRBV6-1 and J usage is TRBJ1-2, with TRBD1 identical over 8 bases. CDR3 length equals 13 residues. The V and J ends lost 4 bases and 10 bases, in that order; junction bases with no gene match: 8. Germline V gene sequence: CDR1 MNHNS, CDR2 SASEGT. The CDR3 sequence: CASSGGQESDYTF. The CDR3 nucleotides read TGTGCCAGCAGTGGGGGACAGGAGTCAGACTACACCTTC.

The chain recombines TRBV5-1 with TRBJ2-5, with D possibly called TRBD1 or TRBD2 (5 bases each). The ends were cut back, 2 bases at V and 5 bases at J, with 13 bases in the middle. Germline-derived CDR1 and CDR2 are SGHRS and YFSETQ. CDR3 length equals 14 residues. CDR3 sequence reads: CASSLGTLLETQYF. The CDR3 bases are TGCGCCAGCAGCTTAGGGACCTTACTGGAGACCCAGTACTTC.

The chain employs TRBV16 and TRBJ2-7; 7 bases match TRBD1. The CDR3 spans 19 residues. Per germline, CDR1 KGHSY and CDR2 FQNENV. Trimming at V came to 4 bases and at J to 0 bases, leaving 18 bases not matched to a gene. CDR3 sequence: CASSLSPLRGTEDSYEQYF. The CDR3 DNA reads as TGTGCCAGCAGCCTCTCACCGCTCAGGGGGACAGAAGACTCCTACGAGCAGTACTTC.

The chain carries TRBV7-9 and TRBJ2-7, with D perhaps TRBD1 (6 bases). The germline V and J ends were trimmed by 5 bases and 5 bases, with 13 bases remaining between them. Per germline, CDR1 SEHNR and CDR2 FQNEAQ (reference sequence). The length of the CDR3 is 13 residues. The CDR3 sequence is CASSQGFPDEQYF. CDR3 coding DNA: TGTGCCAGCAGCCAGGGGTTTCCTGACGAGCAGTACTTC.

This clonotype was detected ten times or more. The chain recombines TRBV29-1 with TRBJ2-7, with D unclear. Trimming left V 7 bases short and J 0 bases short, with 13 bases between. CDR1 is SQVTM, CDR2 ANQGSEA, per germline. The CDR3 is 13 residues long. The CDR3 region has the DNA TGCAGCGCCAGACTCGTAACCTCCTACGAGCAGTACTTC. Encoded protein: CSARLVTSYEQYF.

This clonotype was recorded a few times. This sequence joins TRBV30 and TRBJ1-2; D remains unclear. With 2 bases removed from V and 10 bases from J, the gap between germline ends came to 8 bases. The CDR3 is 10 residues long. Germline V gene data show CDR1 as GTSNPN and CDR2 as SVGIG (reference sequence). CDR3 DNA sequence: TGTGCCTGGAGTCGGGGATACTACACCTTC. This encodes CAWSRGYYTF.

The CDR3 region has the DNA TGTGCCAGCAGTGGCCGGACTACAACTACGATGCAGTACTTC. It translates to CASSGRTTTTMQYF. The chain uses TRBV7-6 and TRBJ2-5, with a possible D match to TRBD2 (6 bases). V was clipped by 6 bases and J by 11 bases, with 22 bases between them. There are 14 residues in the CDR3. Germline values: CDR1 SGHVS, CDR2 FNYEAQ.

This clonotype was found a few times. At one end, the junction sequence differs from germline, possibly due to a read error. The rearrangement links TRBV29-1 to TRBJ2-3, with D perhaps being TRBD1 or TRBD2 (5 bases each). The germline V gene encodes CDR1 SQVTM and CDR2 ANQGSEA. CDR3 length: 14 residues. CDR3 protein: CSVDASFCTGTQYF. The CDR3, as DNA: TGCAGCGTTGACGCTAGCTTCTGCACAGGTACGCAGTATTTT.

The CDR3 loop is CASSQGLIRSQTFGEQFF. Written as DNA, the CDR3 is TGCGCCAGCAGCCAAGGGCTGATTCGGAGTCAGACATTTGGTGAGCAGTTCTTC. V is TRBV4-1 and J is TRBJ2-1; D not certain. Germline lookup yields CDR1 MGHRA and CDR2 YSYEKL. The CDR3 is 18 residues long. V lost 1 base and J lost 9, with 25 bases in between.

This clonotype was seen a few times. CDR3 amino acids: CASSSGGDRYYNEQFF. The CDR3 DNA is TGTGCCAGCAGTTCGGGGGGGGACAGGTATTACAATGAGCAGTTCTTC. The V gene is TRBV12-3 or TRBV12-4, the J gene TRBJ2-1; tentatively, D is TRBD1 or TRBD2 (8 bases each). The CDR3 extends over 16 amino acids. Trimming removed 4 bases from V and 4 bases from J, with 17 bases in between.

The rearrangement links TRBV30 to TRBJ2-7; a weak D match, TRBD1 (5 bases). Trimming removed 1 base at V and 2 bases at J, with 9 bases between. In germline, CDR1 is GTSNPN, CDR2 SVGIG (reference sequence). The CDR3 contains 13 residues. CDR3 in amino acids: CAWSGLQAYEQYF. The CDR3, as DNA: TGTGCCTGGAGTGGGTTACAGGCCTACGAGCAGTACTTC.

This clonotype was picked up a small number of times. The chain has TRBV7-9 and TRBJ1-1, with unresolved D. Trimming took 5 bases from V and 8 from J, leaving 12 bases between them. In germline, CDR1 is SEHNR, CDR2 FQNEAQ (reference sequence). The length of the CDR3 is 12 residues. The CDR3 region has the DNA TGTGCCAGCAGCCCTCCCGCGGGGGAAGCTTTCTTT. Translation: CASSPPAGEAFF. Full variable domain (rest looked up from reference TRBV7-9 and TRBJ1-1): DTGVSQNPRHKITKRGQNVTFRCDPISEHNRLYWYRQTLGQGPEFLTYFQNEAQLEKSRLLSDRFSAERPKGSFSTLEIQRTEQGDSAMYLCASSPPAGEAFFGQGTRLTVV.

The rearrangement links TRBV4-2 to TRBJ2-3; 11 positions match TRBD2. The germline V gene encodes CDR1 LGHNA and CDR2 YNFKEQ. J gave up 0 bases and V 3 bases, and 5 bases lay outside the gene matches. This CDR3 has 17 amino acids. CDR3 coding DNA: TGTGCCAGCAGCCAGGCTAGCGGGGGGCCTAGCACAGATACGCAGTATTTT. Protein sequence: CASSQASGGPSTDTQYF.